A single sample gave rise to the 22 T cell receptor beta chains below, sequenced in a study of blood T cell dynamics during melanoma immunotherapy. The sample's time point: week 3, after first cycle of checkpoint inhibitor. Sequenced by immunoSEQ multiplex PCR; TCRdb stores in-frame clones only, minus some. The sample lists 4,000 to 5,000 clones, about 90% seen once, with around 30% in the top ten. Sequencing was performed on blood, taken from a patient treated with checkpoint blockade. All receptors derive from a human donor with melanoma.

The chain combines TRBV6-5 with TRBJ2-1, with 12 bases identical to TRBD2. The CDR3 runs 13 residues. Germline V gives CDR1 MNHEY, CDR2 SVGAGI. Unmatched junction bases numbered 2, after V lost 8 bases and J lost 6 bases. The CDR3 is CASGLAGPNEQFF. CDR3 DNA: TGTGCCAGCGGACTAGCGGGACCCAATGAGCAGTTCTTC.

The rearrangement joins TRBV5-1 to TRBJ1-1; TRBD1 is a possible D gene (6 bases). This CDR3 region has 15 residues. V lost 4 bases to trimming and J lost 0 bases, with 13 bases between them. Per the germline V gene, CDR1 is SGHRS and CDR2 is YFSETQ. CDR3 sequence (DNA): TGCGCCAGCAGCGCAAGGACAGCCGTGAACACTGAAGCTTTCTTT. Translated: CASSARTAVNTEAFF. The variable domain in full, with the rest retrieved from reference TRBV5-1 and TRBJ1-1, is KAGVTQTPRYLIKTRGQQVTLSCSPISGHRSVSWYQQTPGQGLQFLFEYFSETQRNKGNFPGRFSGRQFSNSRSEMNVSTLELGDSALYLCASSARTAVNTEAFFGQGTRLTVV.

The CDR3 coding sequence is TGCAGCGTTGCAGGGGTCACTAACTATGGCTACACCTTC. It codes for CSVAGVTNYGYTF. The V gene is TRBV29-1, the J gene TRBJ1-2; maybe TRBD1 (6 bases). V lost 4 bases and J 0 bases, leaving 9 bases between the germline ends. The CDR3 contains 13 residues. Per the germline V gene, CDR1 is SQVTM and CDR2 is ANQGSEA.

CDR3 nucleotides: TGTGCCAGCTCCCCAGCCGACAGGACGAATCAGCCCCAGCATTTT. Protein product: CASSPADRTNQPQHF. This chain connects TRBV18 to TRBJ1-5, with a weak D call TRBD1 (6 bases). V lost 6 bases to trimming and J lost 4 bases, with 16 bases between them. The CDR3 has 15 amino acids. Germline V gives CDR1 KGHSH, CDR2 LQKENI.

A remark on this clone: One junction end does not reproduce the germline sequence, and a read error may be involved. The chain recombines TRBV10-1 with TRBJ2-2; TRBD2 matches at 9 bases. CDR1 and CDR2 from the germline V gene are WNHNN and SYGVQD (reference sequence). CDR3 length equals 24 residues. The CDR3: CASYELWQGEFLAGKPGEHRGAVF. CDR3 DNA sequence: TGCGCCAGCTACGAGTTGTGGCAGGGCGAATTCCTAGCGGGAAAACCCGGCGAGCACCGGGGAGCTGTTTTT.

J is TRBJ1-5 and V is TRBV27; 7 nucleotides line up with TRBD1. The V gene end was trimmed by 5 bases and the J gene end by 5 bases; junction bases not matched to a gene: 6. Per germline, CDR1 MNHEY and CDR2 SMNVEV (reference sequence). The CDR3 length is 14 residues. CDR3 sequence reads: CASSVQGSDQPQHF. The CDR3 DNA is TGTGCCAGCAGTGTACAGGGGTCGGATCAGCCCCAGCATTTT.

The chain joins TRBV7-8 to TRBJ1-1; tentative D call: TRBD1 (5 bases). The CDR3 sequence is 16 residues long. V shed 2 bases and J shed 0 bases, with 13 bases lying between them. Germline V gene sequence: CDR1 SGHVS, CDR2 FQNEAQ. The CDR3 spells CASSLKIGAMNTEAFF. For the CDR3, the DNA is TGTGCCAGCAGCTTAAAGATCGGGGCCATGAACACTGAAGCTTTCTTT.

The V call is TRBV5-1, the J call TRBJ2-5; D remains ambiguous. Trimming cost V 0 bases and J 5 bases, with 17 bases left between them. Germline CDR1 and CDR2: SGHRS and YFSETQ. The CDR3 totals 16 residues. The CDR3: CASSLVLGSTDETQYF. In DNA form, the CDR3 reads TGCGCCAGCAGCTTGGTGCTGGGGTCGACCGATGAGACCCAGTACTTC.

This chain joins TRBV12-5 and TRBJ1-2; no clear D. Between the trimmed V and J ends, which lost 3 bases and 2 bases, there was a span of 7 bases. Germline values: CDR1 LGHNT, CDR2 FRNRAP. The CDR3 is 13 residues long. CDR3 DNA: TGTGCTAGTGGTTTAGGACTGAACTATGGCTACACCTTC. Its translation is CASGLGLNYGYTF.

The chain recombines TRBV5-1 with TRBJ2-5; no clear D gene. The V gene's germline CDR1 is SGHRS and CDR2 YFSETQ. CDR3 length: 14 amino acids. V shed 4 bases and J shed 0 bases, with 10 bases lying between them. The CDR3 loop reads CASSPMANQETQYF. CDR3 DNA sequence: TGCGCCAGCAGCCCGATGGCCAACCAAGAGACCCAGTACTTC.

This chain connects TRBV12-2 to TRBJ2-1; TRBD2, as called in the table, went unchecked against the DNA. TRBV12-2 is recorded as a pseudogene. This CDR3 comprises 20 residues. The CDR3, as DNA: TGTGCAAGTCGCTACCACCTAGGGGGACTAGCGGCTAGAGACGACAATGAGCAGTTCTTC. Encoded protein: CASRYHLGGLAARDDNEQFF.

This chain uses TRBV7-9 with TRBJ1-1; a possible D gene is TRBD1 (5 bases). Between the trimmed V and J ends, which lost 3 bases and 0 bases, there was a span of 8 bases. Germline V CDR1 and CDR2: SEHNR, FQNEAQ (reference sequence). This CDR3 contains 14 residues. The CDR3 loop reads CASSFRGMNTEAFF. For the CDR3, the DNA is TGTGCCAGCAGCTTCCGGGGGATGAACACTGAAGCTTTCTTT.

V is TRBV6-8 and J is TRBJ2-7; tentative D call: TRBD2 (5 bases). Trimming removed 6 bases at V and 0 bases at J, with 15 bases between. Per the germline V gene, CDR1 is MNHGY and CDR2 is SAAAGT. This CDR3 contains 15 residues. DNA for the CDR3: TGTGCCAGCAGGGTATGGGGAGTCGGCTCCTACGAGCAGTACTTC. Residues: CASRVWGVGSYEQYF.

The chain is built from TRBV14 and TRBJ2-7; tentatively, D is TRBD1 (5 bases). This CDR3 has 15 amino acids. The germline V gene encodes CDR1 SGHDN and CDR2 FVKESK. V was shortened by 1 base and J by 3 bases, with 13 bases between the two germline ends. This CDR3 reads CASSQGDGAYYEQYF. In nucleotides, the CDR3 is TGTGCCAGCAGCCAAGGTGATGGGGCCTACTACGAGCAGTACTTC.

This chain connects TRBV6-5 to TRBJ1-5; D call uncertain. Trimming took off 6 bases at V and 4 bases at J, with 13 bases between the two ends. CDR1 and CDR2 (germline): MNHEY, SVGAGI. The CDR3 loop spans 14 amino acids. The CDR3 reads CASRPTGANQPQHF. The CDR3 nucleotides are TGTGCCAGCAGGCCCACGGGAGCAAATCAGCCCCAGCATTTT.

The chain joins TRBV27 to TRBJ1-2, with a weak D call TRBD1 (6 bases). This CDR3 has 19 residues. V shed 0 bases and J shed 8 bases, with 28 bases lying between them. From germline, CDR1 is MNHEY and CDR2 SMNVEV (reference sequence). CDR3 sequence reads: CASSLSLVGAGPKLGGYTF. The CDR3, as DNA: TGTGCCAGCAGTTTATCGTTGGTGGGGGCAGGACCTAAACTCGGGGGCTACACCTTC.

The chain combines TRBV7-6 with TRBJ2-7; D possibly corresponds to TRBD1 (5 bases). Germline V CDR1 and CDR2: SGHVS, FNYEAQ. Trimming stripped 1 base from V and 3 bases from J, with 13 bases between. CDR3 length equals 15 residues. Here the CDR3 DNA reads TGTGCCAGCAGCTTAGGGCAGGGTGGTGGCTACGAGCAGTACTTC. It is translated as CASSLGQGGGYEQYF.

V is TRBV7-3 and J is TRBJ1-6; 7 bases line up with TRBD1. The ends lost 5 bases at V and 5 bases at J; junction bases unmatched: 6. The CDR3 has 15 amino acids. Germline V gene data show CDR1 as SGHTA and CDR2 as FQGTGA. The CDR3 bases are TGTGCCAGCAGCCCCGAGGGACAGCATAATTCACCCCTCCACTTT. Translated: CASSPEGQHNSPLHF.

This rearrangement joins TRBV5-4 to TRBJ2-3, with TRBD2 matching 9 bases. The CDR3 runs to 16 residues. The trim removed 0 bases at V and 4 bases at J, leaving 6 bases unmatched. Germline CDR1 SGHNT, CDR2 YYREEE (reference sequence). The CDR3 DNA sequence: TGTGCCAGCAGCTTGGCCAAGCTAGCGGGGTCAGATACGCAGTATTTT. It encodes CASSLAKLAGSDTQYF.

The chain employs TRBV7-6 and TRBJ2-5; 7 bases are shared with TRBD2. The better agreement between TRBJ2-7 and the DNA end casts doubt on the J call. The germline CDR1 and CDR2 sequences are SGHVS and FNYEAQ. The CDR3 contains 14 residues. This chain's CDR3 is CASSLDGRAYEQYF. In nucleotides, the CDR3 is TGTGCCAGCAGCTTAGATGGGAGGGCCTACGAGCAGTACTTC.

This chain connects TRBV12-5 to TRBJ2-7; the match to TRBD1 covers 9 bases. CDR1 and CDR2 (germline): LGHNT, FRNRAP. The CDR3 contains 14 residues. With V trimmed by 6 bases and J by 4 bases, 7 bases remained unmatched. Here the CDR3 reads CASGRDRDLYEQYF. CDR3 nucleotide sequence: TGTGCTAGTGGCCGGGACAGGGATCTGTACGAGCAGTACTTC.

The V and J genes are TRBV9 and TRBJ2-7; D not certain. Germline V CDR1 and CDR2: SGDLS, YYNGEE. The CDR3 is made up of 14 amino acids. Trimming pared 4 bases from V and 4 bases from J, leaving 15 bases between. The CDR3 nucleotides are TGTGCCAGCAGCACAGAGGAGAGTTGGTACGAGCAGTACTTC. Translated, it gives CASSTEESWYEQYF.